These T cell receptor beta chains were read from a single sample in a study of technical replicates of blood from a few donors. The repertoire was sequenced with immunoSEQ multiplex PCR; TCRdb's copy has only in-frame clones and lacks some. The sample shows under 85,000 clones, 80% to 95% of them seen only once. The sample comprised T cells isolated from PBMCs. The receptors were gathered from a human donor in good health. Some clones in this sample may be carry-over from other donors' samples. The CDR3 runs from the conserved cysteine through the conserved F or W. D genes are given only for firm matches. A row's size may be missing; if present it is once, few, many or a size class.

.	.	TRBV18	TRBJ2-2	CASSPPAGTGELFF	TGTGCCAGCTCACCACCGGCAGGCACCGGGGAGCTGTTTTTT
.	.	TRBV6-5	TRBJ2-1	CASSYSFRGNNEQFF	TGTGCCAGCAGTTACTCTTTCAGGGGAAACAATGAGCAGTTCTTC
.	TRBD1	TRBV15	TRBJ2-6	CATSRGQGTGANVLTF	TGTGCCACCAGCAGAGGACAGGGCACTGGGGCCAACGTCCTGACTTTC
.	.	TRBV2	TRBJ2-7	CASSETGSYEQYF	TGTGCCAGCAGTGAAACAGGTTCCTACGAGCAGTACTTC
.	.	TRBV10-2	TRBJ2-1	CASSESRYNEQFF	TGCGCCAGCAGTGAGTCCCGGTACAATGAGCAGTTCTTC
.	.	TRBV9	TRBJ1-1	CASSVGPVRGAFF	TGTGCCAGCAGCGTAGGACCGGTGAGGGGGGCTTTCTTT
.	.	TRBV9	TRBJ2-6	CASSVGGFGANVLTF	TGTGCCAGCAGCGTAGGAGGGTTCGGGGCCAACGTCCTGACTTTC
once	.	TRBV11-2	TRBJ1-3	CASSVQGNGGNTIYF	TGTGCCAGCAGCGTACAGGGTAATGGTGGAAACACCATATATTTT
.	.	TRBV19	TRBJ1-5	CASSTGNQPQHF	TGTGCCAGTAGCACAGGGAATCAGCCCCAGCATTTT
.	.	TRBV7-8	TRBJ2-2	CASSLGELFF	TGTGCCAGCAGCCTCGGGGAGCTGTTTTTT
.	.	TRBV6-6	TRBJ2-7	CASSYSEGYEQYF	TGTGCCAGCAGTTACTCAGAGGGCTACGAGCAGTACTTC
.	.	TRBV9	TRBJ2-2	CASSVPQNETVTGELFF	TGTGCCAGCAGCGTCCCCCAAAATGAGACAGTAACCGGGGAGCTGTTTTTT
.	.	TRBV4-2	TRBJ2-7	CASSQAPDSSYEQYF	TGTGCCAGCAGCCAAGCTCCAGATTCCTCCTACGAGCAGTACTTC
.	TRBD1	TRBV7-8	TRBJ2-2	CASSFRGGPGELFF	TGTGCCAGCAGCTTCCGAGGGGGCCCCGGGGAGCTGTTTTTT
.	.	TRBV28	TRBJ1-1	CATQRGQLNTEAFF	TGTGCCACCCAGAGAGGGCAGTTGAACACTGAAGCTTTCTTT
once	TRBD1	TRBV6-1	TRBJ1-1	CASSLQGAIEAFF	TGTGCCAGCAGCCTTCAGGGGGCCATTGAAGCTTTCTTT
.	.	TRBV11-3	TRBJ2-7	CASSPPTYEQYF	TGTGCCAGCAGCCCCCCTACCTACGAGCAGTACTTC
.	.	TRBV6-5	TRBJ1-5	CASRTPGENQPQHF	TGTGCCAGCAGAACCCCAGGGGAAAACCAGCCCCAGCATTTT
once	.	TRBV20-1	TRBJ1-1	CSARGPTEAFF	TGCAGTGCTAGGGGGCCCACTGAAGCTTTCTTT
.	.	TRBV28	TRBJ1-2	CASSFNSELYGYTF	TGTGCCAGCAGTTTTAATTCGGAGCTCTATGGCTACACCTTC
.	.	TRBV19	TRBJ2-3	CASSERLLTDTQYF	TGTGCCAGTAGTGAACGACTACTAACAGATACGCAGTATTTT
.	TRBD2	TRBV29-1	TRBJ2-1	CSVESRLAGASYNEQFF	TGCAGCGTTGAATCGAGGTTAGCGGGAGCTTCTTACAATGAGCAGTTCTTC
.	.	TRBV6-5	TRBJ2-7	CASSYSEGAEQYF	TGTGCCAGCAGTTACTCAGAGGGAGCCGAGCAGTACTTC
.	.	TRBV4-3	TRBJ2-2	CASSQDLAVSGELFF	TGCGCCAGCAGCCAAGATCTGGCAGTTTCCGGGGAGCTGTTTTTT
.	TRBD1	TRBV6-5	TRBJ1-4	CASSYRTGVGEKLFF	TGTGCCAGCAGTTATAGGACAGGGGTTGGAGAAAAACTGTTTTTT
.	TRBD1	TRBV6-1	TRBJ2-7	CASKFDRVTYEQYF	TGTGCCAGCAAATTCGACAGGGTAACCTACGAGCAGTACTTC
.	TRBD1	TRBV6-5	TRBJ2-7	CASSYSNRGHTYEQYF	TGTGCCAGCAGTTACTCGAACAGGGGACATACCTACGAGCAGTACTTC
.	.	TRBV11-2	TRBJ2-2	CASSSTPNTGELFF	TGTGCCAGCAGCTCGACTCCAAACACCGGGGAGCTGTTTTTT
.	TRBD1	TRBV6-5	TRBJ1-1	CASSYARGTEAFF	TGTGCCAGCAGTTATGCCAGGGGGACTGAAGCTTTCTTT
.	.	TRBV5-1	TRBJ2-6	CASSLVTAGANVLTF	TGCGCCAGCAGCTTGGTCACAGCTGGGGCCAACGTCCTGACTTTC
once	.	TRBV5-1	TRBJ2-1	CASGGGGNEQFF	TGCGCCAGCGGGGGAGGGGGCAATGAGCAGTTCTTC
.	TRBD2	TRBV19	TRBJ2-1	CASSIGTASGFYNEQFF	TGTGCCAGTAGTATAGGTACGGCTAGCGGGTTTTACAATGAGCAGTTCTTC
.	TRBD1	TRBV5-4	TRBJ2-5	CASSLQGAQETQYF	TGTGCCAGCAGCTTACAGGGGGCCCAAGAGACCCAGTACTTC
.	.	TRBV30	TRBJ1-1	CAWSVTLNTEAFF	TGTGCCTGGAGTGTTACTCTGAACACTGAAGCTTTCTTT
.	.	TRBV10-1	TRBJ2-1	CASSGPPGKEQFF	TGCGCCAGCAGCGGACCCCCGGGGAAGGAGCAGTTCTTC
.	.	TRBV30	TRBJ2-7	CAWGGLYYEQYF	TGTGCCTGGGGAGGACTTTACTACGAGCAGTACTTC
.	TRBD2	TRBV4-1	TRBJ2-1	CASSQGTSGRLDEQFF	TGCGCCAGCAGCCAAGGGACTAGCGGGAGATTAGATGAGCAGTTCTTC
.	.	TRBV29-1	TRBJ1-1	CSAGQNTEAFF	TGCAGCGCTGGCCAGAACACTGAAGCTTTCTTT
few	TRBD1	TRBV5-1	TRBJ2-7	CASSPRTGSYEQYF	TGCGCCAGCAGCCCTCGGACAGGCAGCTACGAGCAGTACTTC
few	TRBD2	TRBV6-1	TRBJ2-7	CASSDYWTSGSGTYEQYF	TGTGCCAGCAGTGACTACTGGACTAGCGGGAGTGGCACCTACGAGCAGTACTTC
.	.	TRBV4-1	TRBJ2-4	CASSQEERDIQYF	TGCGCCAGCAGCCAAGAGGAGCGGGACATTCAGTACTTC
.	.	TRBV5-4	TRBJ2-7	CASSLGALTSYEQYF	TGTGCCAGCAGCTTGGGGGCTCTCACCTCCTACGAGCAGTACTTC